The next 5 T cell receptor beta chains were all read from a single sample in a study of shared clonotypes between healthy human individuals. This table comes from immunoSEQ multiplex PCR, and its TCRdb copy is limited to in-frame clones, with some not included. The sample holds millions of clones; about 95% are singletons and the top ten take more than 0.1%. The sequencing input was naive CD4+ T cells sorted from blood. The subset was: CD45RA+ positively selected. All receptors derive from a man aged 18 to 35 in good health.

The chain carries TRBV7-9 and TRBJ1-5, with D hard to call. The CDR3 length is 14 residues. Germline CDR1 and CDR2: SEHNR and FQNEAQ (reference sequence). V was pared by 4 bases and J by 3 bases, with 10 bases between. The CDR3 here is CASSSSGNNQPQHF. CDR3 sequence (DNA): TGTGCCAGCAGCTCTTCCGGAAACAATCAGCCCCAGCATTTT.

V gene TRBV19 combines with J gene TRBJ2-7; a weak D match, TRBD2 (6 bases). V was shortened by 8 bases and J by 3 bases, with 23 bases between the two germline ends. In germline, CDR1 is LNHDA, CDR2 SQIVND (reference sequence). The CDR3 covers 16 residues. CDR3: CASGLRRESSLYEQYF. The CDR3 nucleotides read TGTGCCAGTGGGCTCCGGCGGGAATCTTCTCTCTACGAGCAGTACTTC.

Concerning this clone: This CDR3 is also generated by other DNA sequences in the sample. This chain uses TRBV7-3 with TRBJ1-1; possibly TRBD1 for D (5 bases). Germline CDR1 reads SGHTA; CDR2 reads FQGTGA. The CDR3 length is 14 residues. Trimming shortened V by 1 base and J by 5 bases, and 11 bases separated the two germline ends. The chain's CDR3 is CASSLKGGGTEAFF. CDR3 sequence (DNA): TGTGCCAGCAGCTTAAAGGGTGGGGGAACTGAAGCTTTCTTT. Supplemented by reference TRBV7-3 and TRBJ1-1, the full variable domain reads GAGVSQTPSNKVTEKGKYVELRCDPISGHTALYWYRQSLGQGPEFLIYFQGTGAADDSGLPNDRFFAVRPEGSVSTLKIQRTERGDSAVYLCASSLKGGGTEAFFGQGTRLTVV.

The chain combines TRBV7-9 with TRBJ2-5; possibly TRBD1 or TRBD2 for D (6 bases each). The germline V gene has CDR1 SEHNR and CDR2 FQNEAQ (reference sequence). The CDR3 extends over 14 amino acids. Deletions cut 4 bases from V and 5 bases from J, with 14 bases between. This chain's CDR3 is CASSSGGKGETQYF. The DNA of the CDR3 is TGTGCCAGCAGCTCCGGGGGCAAAGGGGAGACCCAGTACTTC. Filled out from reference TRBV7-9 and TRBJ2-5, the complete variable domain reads DTGVSQNPRHKITKRGQNVTFRCDPISEHNRLYWYRQTLGQGPEFLTYFQNEAQLEKSRLLSDRFSAERPKGSFSTLEIQRTEQGDSAMYLCASSSGGKGETQYFGPGTRLLVL.

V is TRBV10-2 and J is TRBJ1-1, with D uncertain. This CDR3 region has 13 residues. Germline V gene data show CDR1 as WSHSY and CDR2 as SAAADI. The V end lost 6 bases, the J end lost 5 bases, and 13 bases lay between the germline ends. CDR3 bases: TGCGCCAGCAGCTCCCAAAGCGGGACTGAAGCTTTCTTT. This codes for CASSSQSGTEAFF.